The rows below give T cell receptor beta chains drawn from one sample of a study of blood T cell repertoires in COVID-19. The method was immunoSEQ multiplex PCR; TCRdb's version includes in-frame clones alone and lacks a portion of them. The sample contains around 260,000 clones, approximately 91% of which appear only once. What was sequenced was peripheral blood. The receptors here all came from a person aged 18 to 35 with COVID-19, enrolled during active disease. Both conserved end residues are part of each CDR3. D genes are given only for firm matches. The size field is filled for only some rows; it gives once, few, many or a size class.

. | TRBJ2-1 | TRBV5-4 | 15 | TRBD2 | CASTASGNSYNEQFF | TGTGCCAGCACCGCTAGCGGGAACTCCTACAATGAGCAGTTCTTC
. | TRBJ1-2 | TRBV9 | 15 | . | CASSVEDGAGYGYTF | TGTGCCAGCAGCGTAGAAGACGGGGCGGGGTATGGCTACACCTTC
. | TRBJ1-2 | TRBV5-6 | 17 | TRBD1 | CASSRLIRDRGPYGYTF | TGTGCCAGCAGTCGCCTCATCCGGGACAGGGGACCATATGGCTACACCTTC
. | TRBJ1-1 | TRBV15 | 13 | . | CATSRGGLTEAFF | TGTGCCACCAGCAGAGGGGGGCTTACTGAAGCTTTCTTT
. | TRBJ1-4 | TRBV28 | 16 | TRBD1 | CASSRGQAATNEKLFF | TGTGCCAGCAGCCGGGGACAGGCGGCAACTAATGAAAAACTGTTTTTT
. | TRBJ2-7 | TRBV19 | 13 | . | CASSIVARGEQYF | TGTGCCAGTAGTATAGTGGCCCGAGGAGAGCAGTACTTC
once | TRBJ1-4 | TRBV3-1/TRBV3-2 | 16 | . | CASDPSIRHTNEKLFF | TGTGCCAGCGATCCGAGCATCAGGCATACTAATGAAAAACTGTTTTTT
. | TRBJ1-4 | TRBV2 | 13 | . | CASRAAGDEKLFF | TGTGCCAGCAGAGCGGCAGGGGATGAAAAACTGTTTTTT
. | TRBJ1-1 | TRBV2 | 13 | . | CASIRDMNTEAFF | TGTGCCAGCATTAGGGACATGAACACTGAAGCTTTCTTT
few | TRBJ1-4 | TRBV5-1 | 15 | . | CASSLAPHGNEKLFF | TGCGCCAGCAGCTTGGCTCCCCACGGTAATGAAAAACTGTTTTTT
. | TRBJ2-3 | TRBV4-2 | 15 | TRBD1 | CASSPSGGVGDTQYF | TGTGCCAGCAGCCCTTCAGGGGGTGTGGGAGATACGCAGTATTTT
. | TRBJ1-2 | TRBV10-2 | 12 | . | CASSGGVDGYTF | TGCGCCAGCAGTGGGGGAGTAGATGGCTACACCTTC
. | TRBJ2-7 | TRBV19 | 15 | TRBD2 | CASSGLAGDSYEQYF | TGTGCCAGTTCGGGACTAGCGGGAGATTCCTACGAGCAGTACTTC
. | TRBJ1-1 | TRBV18 | 15 | TRBD1 | CASSPAGTGFTEAFF | TGTGCCAGCTCTCCAGCCGGGACAGGGTTCACTGAAGCTTTCTTT
. | TRBJ1-2 | TRBV6-2/TRBV6-3 | 15 | . | CASSYGTTANYGYTF | TGTGCCAGCAGTTACGGGACAACCGCTAACTATGGCTACACCTTC
. | TRBJ2-3 | TRBV16 | 17 | TRBD2 | CASSTGLAGEGADTQYF | TGTGCCAGCTCCACGGGACTAGCGGGAGAAGGAGCAGATACGCAGTATTTT
. | TRBJ1-3 | TRBV15 | 14 | . | CATSGRVFGNTIYF | TGTGCCACCAGTGGGAGGGTCTTTGGAAACACCATATATTTT
. | TRBJ1-1 | TRBV4-1 | 14 | TRBD1 | CASSQVGTVAEAFF | TGCGCCAGCAGCCAAGTCGGGACAGTGGCTGAAGCTTTCTTT
. | TRBJ1-4 | TRBV2 | 15 | . | CASSESLAANEKLFF | TGTGCCAGCAGTGAGTCCCTAGCGGCTAATGAAAAACTGTTTTTT
few | TRBJ1-3 | TRBV5-1 | 15 | TRBD1 | CASSPGTGTGNTIYF | TGCGCCAGCAGCCCCGGGACAGGGACTGGAAACACCATATATTTT
. | TRBJ1-2 | TRBV2 | 11 | TRBD1 | CASSDRGLNTF | TGTGCCAGCAGTGACAGGGGGCTCAACACCTTC
. | TRBJ2-5 | TRBV3-1/TRBV3-2 | 13 | . | CASSHQGGETQYF | TGTGCCAGCAGCCACCAGGGAGGAGAGACCCAGTACTTC
. | TRBJ1-3 | TRBV27 | 15 | . | CASSLRGAPGNTIYF | TGTGCCAGCAGTTTACGGGGGGCGCCTGGAAACACCATATATTTT
. | TRBJ1-6 | TRBV4-2 | 16 | TRBD1 | CASTVDRGKNNSPLHF | TGTGCCAGCACCGTAGACAGGGGAAAAAATAATTCACCCCTCCACTTT
. | TRBJ2-1 | TRBV6-4 | 13 | . | CASSEPGVSEQFF | TGTGCCAGCAGTGAACCGGGAGTAAGTGAGCAGTTCTTC
. | TRBJ2-1 | TRBV28 | 14 | . | CASSRTIPYNEQFF | TGTGCCAGCAGTAGGACTATCCCATACAATGAGCAGTTCTTC
. | TRBJ2-1 | TRBV29-1 | 14 | TRBD2 | CSVRGTSGSLVQFF | TGCAGCGTTAGGGGGACTAGCGGGAGTTTAGTGCAGTTCTTC
. | TRBJ2-7 | TRBV25-1 | 13 | . | CASSESNGYEQYF | TGTGCCAGCAGTGAATCCAACGGGTACGAGCAGTACTTC
. | TRBJ2-1 | TRBV6-1 | 13 | . | CASSESGSNEQFF | TGTGCCAGCAGTGAAAGTGGCAGCAATGAGCAGTTCTTC
once | TRBJ2-6 | TRBV7-9 | 15 | TRBD1 | CASSPQGAGANVLTF | TGTGCCAGCAGCCCCCAGGGGGCCGGGGCCAACGTCCTGACTTTC
. | TRBJ2-1 | TRBV7-6 | 14 | . | CASSHTGTTNEQFF | TGTGCCAGCAGCCATACCGGGACAACCAATGAGCAGTTCTTC
. | TRBJ1-5 | TRBV9 | 13 | . | CASSASEYQPQHF | TGTGCCAGCAGCGCCTCCGAGTACCAGCCCCAGCATTTT
. | TRBJ2-1 | TRBV5-1 | 15 | TRBD1 | CASRLDRGYYNEQFF | TGCGCCAGCAGGCTAGACAGGGGCTACTACAATGAGCAGTTCTTC
. | TRBJ2-7 | TRBV5-6 | 16 | TRBD1 | CASSGTPGQGGYEQYF | TGTGCCAGCAGCGGCACCCCGGGACAGGGAGGATACGAGCAGTACTTC